One and the same sample provided the 3 T cell receptor beta chains below, sequenced in a study of PD-1 blockade in mismatch repair-deficient tumors. Data came from immunoSEQ multiplex PCR; TCRdb stores just in-frame clones and leaves some out. The sample yields more than 40,000 clones, around 85% seen once. The source material was peripheral blood, sampled roughly 19 weeks after starting pembrolizumab. The origin of the receptors is an adult with mismatch repair-deficient cancer.

DNA for the CDR3: TGTGCCAGCAGCCAGGAGGGTAGGGGGCGAACGAACTATGGCTACACCTTC. Residues: CASSQEGRGRTNYGYTF. The chain couples TRBV4-2 to TRBJ1-2; 7 bases match TRBD1. In germline, CDR1 is LGHNA, CDR2 YNFKEQ. The CDR3 runs to 17 residues. J was trimmed by 2 bases and V by 3 bases; bases with no gene match: 12.

The chain joins TRBV4-1 to TRBJ2-3; D gene unclear. The ends were cut back, 1 base at V and 1 base at J, with 12 bases in the middle. Per germline, CDR1 MGHRA and CDR2 YSYEKL. There are 16 residues in the CDR3. CDR3 protein: CASSQGTVPRTDTQYF. CDR3 in DNA: TGCGCCAGCAGCCAAGGTACCGTCCCTCGCACAGATACGCAGTATTTT.

This chain links TRBV9 with TRBJ1-1; tentative D call: TRBD1 (5 bases). V was trimmed by 3 bases and J by 7 bases, leaving 16 bases between them. CDR3 size: 14 residues. Per the germline V gene, CDR1 is SGDLS and CDR2 is YYNGEE. For the CDR3, the DNA is TGTGCCAGCAGCGCGGGACTAACCAAACTTGAAGCTTTCTTT. Residues: CASSAGLTKLEAFF.